The clone carrying this T cell receptor beta chain was recorded a few times. Antigen specificity is unknown. Libraries were prepared by immunoSEQ multiplex PCR; TCRdb keeps only in-frame clonotypes and omits some of them. This sample yields 100,000 to 120,000 clones, of which less than 90% are seen a single time; 1.5% to 2% belongs to the top ten. These data belong to a study of T cell responses to AZD1222 COVID-19 vaccine. Across the whole study: Researchers grouped second doses given at about 4 or about 12 weeks into one pool. Notes on the study in general: Clonal diversity was possibly underestimated; the donors were predominantly white British and more often female. Repertoires were obtained only post-peak T cell response.

The sequence came from an adult in good health. Sequencing was performed on peripheral blood, taken on day 0 of AZD1222 vaccination.

In DNA form, the CDR3 reads TGCGCCAGCTCCCCCACAGGGGATCGCGGTCAGCCCCAGCATTTT. As protein: CASSPTGDRGQPQHF. V and J are TRBV5-1 and TRBJ1-5; 7 bases are a match to TRBD1. Germline CDR1 is SGHRS and CDR2 is YFSETQ. J was trimmed by 6 bases and V by 7 bases; bases with no gene match: 13. The CDR3 loop spans 15 amino acids.